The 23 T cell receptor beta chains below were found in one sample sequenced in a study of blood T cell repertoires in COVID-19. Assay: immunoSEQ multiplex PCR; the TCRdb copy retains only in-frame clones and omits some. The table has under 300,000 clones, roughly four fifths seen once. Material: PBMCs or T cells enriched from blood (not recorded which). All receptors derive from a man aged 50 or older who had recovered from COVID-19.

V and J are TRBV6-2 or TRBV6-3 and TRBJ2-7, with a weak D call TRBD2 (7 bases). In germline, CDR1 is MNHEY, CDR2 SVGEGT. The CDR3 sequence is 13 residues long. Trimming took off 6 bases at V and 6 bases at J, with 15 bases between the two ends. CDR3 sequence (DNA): TGTGCCAGCAGCAGGGGCGGGGGTGGCGAGCAGTACTTC. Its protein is CASSRGGGGEQYF.

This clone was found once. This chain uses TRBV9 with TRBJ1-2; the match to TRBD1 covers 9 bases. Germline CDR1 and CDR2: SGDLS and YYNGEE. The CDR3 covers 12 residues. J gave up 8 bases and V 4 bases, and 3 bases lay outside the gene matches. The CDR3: CASSRTGVGYTF. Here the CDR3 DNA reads TGTGCCAGCAGCAGGACAGGGGTCGGCTACACCTTC.

CDR3 in DNA: TGTGCCATCACTGAAACAAACACCGGGGAGCTGTTTTTT. Encoded protein: CAITETNTGELFF. This chain links TRBV10-3 with TRBJ2-2; no reliable D call. Germline V lookup: CDR1 ENHRY, CDR2 SYGVKD. This CDR3 contains 13 residues. The V end lost 7 bases, the J end lost 2 bases, and 8 bases lay between the germline ends.

CDR3 nucleotides: TGTGCCATCAGCCCTAGGCCAGGGGGCTCCTCTGGGGCCAACGTCCTGACTTTC. It is translated as CAISPRPGGSSGANVLTF. This chain uses TRBV10-3 with TRBJ2-6; 8 bases align to TRBD1. CDR1 and CDR2 (germline): ENHRY, SYGVKD. The CDR3 runs to 18 residues. V lost 6 bases to trimming and J lost 0 bases; unmatched junction nucleotides: 10.

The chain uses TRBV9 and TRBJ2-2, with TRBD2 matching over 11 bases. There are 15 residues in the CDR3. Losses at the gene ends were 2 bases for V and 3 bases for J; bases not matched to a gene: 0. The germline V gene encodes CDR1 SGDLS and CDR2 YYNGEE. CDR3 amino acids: CASSVTSGDTGELFF. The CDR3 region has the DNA TGTGCCAGCAGCGTGACTAGCGGGGACACCGGGGAGCTGTTTTTT.

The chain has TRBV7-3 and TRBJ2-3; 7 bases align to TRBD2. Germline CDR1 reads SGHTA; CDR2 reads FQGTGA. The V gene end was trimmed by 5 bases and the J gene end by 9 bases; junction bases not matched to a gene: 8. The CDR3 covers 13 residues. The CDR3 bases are TGTGCCAGCAGCCAAACACCGGGGGGAACGCAGTATTTT. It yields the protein CASSQTPGGTQYF.

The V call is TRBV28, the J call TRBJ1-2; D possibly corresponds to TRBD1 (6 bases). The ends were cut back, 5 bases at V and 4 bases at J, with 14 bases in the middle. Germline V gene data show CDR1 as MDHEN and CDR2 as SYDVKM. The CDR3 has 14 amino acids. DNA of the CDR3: TGTGCCAGCAGTCCCCCCCGGGACACCTATGGCTACACCTTC. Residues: CASSPPRDTYGYTF.

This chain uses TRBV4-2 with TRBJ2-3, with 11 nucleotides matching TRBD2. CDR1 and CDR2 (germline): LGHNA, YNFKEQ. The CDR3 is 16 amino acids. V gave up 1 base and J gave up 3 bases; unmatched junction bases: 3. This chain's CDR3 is CASSQVTSGKTDTQYF. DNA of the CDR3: TGTGCCAGCAGCCAAGTGACTAGCGGGAAAACAGATACGCAGTATTTT.

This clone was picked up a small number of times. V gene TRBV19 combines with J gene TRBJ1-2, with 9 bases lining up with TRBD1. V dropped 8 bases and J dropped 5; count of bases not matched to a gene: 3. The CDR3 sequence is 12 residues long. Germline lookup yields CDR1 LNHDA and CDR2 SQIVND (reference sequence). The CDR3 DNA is TGTGCCAGTGGAGGGACAGGGTATGGCTACACCTTC. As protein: CASGGTGYGYTF.

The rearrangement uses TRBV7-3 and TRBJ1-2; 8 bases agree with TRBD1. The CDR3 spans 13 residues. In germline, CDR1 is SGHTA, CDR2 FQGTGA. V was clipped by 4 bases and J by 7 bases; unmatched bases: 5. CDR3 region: CASSSRTGSGYTF. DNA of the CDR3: TGTGCCAGCAGCTCCCGGACAGGGTCTGGCTACACCTTC.

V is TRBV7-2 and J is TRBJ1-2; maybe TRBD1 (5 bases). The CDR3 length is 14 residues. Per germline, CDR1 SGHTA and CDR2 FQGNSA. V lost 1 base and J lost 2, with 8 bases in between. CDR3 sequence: CASSLETANYGYTF. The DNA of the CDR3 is TGTGCCAGCAGCTTAGAGACAGCCAACTATGGCTACACCTTC.

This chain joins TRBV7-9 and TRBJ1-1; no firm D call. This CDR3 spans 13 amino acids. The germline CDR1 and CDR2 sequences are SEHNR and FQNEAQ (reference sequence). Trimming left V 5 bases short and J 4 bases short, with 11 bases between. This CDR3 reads CASSNWEGTEAFF. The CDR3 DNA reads TGTGCCAGCAGCAACTGGGAGGGCACTGAAGCTTTCTTT.

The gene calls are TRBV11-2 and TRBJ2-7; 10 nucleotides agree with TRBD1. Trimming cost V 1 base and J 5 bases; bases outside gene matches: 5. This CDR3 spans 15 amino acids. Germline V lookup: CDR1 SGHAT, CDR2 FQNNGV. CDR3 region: CASSLGGTGVHEQYF. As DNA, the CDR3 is TGTGCCAGCAGCTTAGGGGGGACAGGGGTCCACGAGCAGTACTTC.

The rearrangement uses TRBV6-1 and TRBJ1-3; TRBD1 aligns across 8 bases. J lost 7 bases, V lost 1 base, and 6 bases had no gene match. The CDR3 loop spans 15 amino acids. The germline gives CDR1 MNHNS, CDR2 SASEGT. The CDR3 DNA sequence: TGTGCCAGCAGTGAAGGTGCGGGACAGGTTAACACCATATATTTT. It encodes CASSEGAGQVNTIYF.

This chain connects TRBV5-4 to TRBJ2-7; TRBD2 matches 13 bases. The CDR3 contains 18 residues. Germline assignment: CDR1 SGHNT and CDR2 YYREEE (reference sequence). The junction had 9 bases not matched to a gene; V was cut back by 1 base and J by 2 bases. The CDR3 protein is CASSLNSGTSGIPYEQYF. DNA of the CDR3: TGTGCCAGCAGCTTGAATTCCGGGACTAGCGGGATTCCCTACGAGCAGTACTTC.

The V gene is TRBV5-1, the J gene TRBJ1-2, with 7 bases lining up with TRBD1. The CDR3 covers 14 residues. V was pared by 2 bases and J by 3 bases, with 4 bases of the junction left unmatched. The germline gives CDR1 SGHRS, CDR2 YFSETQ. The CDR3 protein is CASSFERGHYGYTF. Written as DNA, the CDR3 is TGCGCCAGCAGCTTTGAAAGGGGGCACTATGGCTACACCTTC.

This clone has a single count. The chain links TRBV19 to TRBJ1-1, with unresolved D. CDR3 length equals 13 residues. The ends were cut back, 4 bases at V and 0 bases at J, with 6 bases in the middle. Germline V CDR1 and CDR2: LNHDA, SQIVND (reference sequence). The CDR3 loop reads CASSTRLNTEAFF. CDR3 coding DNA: TGTGCCAGTAGTACGCGGCTGAACACTGAAGCTTTCTTT.

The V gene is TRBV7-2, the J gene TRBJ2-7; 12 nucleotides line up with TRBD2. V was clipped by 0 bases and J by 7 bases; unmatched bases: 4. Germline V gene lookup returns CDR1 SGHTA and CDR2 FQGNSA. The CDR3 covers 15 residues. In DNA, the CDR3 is TGTGCCAGCAGCTTAGCGTTCCTAGCGGGAGGGGAGCAGTACTTC. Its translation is CASSLAFLAGGEQYF.

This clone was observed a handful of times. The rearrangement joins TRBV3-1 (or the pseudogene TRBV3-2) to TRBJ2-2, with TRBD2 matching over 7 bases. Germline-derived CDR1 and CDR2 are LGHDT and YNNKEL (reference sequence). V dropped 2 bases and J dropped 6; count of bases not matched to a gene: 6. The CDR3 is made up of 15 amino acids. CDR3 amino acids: CASSQPPGGAGELFF. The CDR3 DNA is TGTGCCAGCAGCCAACCTCCTGGGGGGGCCGGGGAGCTGTTTTTT.

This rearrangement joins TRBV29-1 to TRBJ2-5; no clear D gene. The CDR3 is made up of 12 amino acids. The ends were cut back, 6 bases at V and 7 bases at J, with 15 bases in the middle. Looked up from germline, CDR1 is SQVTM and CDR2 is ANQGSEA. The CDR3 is CSVPPTGGTQYF. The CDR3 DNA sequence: TGCAGCGTCCCACCGACCGGCGGGACCCAGTACTTC.

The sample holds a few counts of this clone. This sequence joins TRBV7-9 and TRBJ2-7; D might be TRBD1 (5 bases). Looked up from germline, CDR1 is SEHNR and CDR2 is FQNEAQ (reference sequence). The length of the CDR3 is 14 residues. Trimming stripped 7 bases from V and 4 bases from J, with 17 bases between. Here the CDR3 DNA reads TGTGCCAGCACCCCCCTGGGGCAGCTGTACGAGCAGTACTTC. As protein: CASTPLGQLYEQYF.

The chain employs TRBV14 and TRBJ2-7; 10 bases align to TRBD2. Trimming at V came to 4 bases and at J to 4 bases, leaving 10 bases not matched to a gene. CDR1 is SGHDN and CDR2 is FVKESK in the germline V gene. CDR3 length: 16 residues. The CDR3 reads CASSPRRSSGGYEQYF. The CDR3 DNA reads TGTGCCAGCAGCCCCCGGAGGTCTAGCGGGGGTTACGAGCAGTACTTC.

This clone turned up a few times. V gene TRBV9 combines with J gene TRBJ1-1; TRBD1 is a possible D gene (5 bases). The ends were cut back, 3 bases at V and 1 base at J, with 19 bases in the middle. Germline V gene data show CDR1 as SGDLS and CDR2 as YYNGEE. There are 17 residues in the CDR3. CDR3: CASSAQTGTLGNTEAFF. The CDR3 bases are TGTGCCAGCAGCGCTCAAACTGGGACTCTCGGGAACACTGAAGCTTTCTTT. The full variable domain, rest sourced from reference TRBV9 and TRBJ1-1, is DSGVTQTPKHLITATGQRVTLRCSPRSGDLSVYWYQQSLDQGLQFLIQYYNGEERAKGNILERFSAQQFPDLHSELNLSSLELGDSALYFCASSAQTGTLGNTEAFFGQGTRLTVV.